This paragraph covers one T cell receptor beta chain sequence. Its antigen is unidentified. The germline gene is not matched at one end of the junction; a read error may be the cause. PCR primers comprised 60 Vbeta and 13 Jbeta primers. Methods used by the authors: The count from a later analysis was about 80 million unique TCR beta chains, some 10 million of them shared. Profiled with immunoSEQ multiplex PCR; TCRdb holds only in-frame clones, not every one. V and J calls and clone size are copied from that table; D and trimming were computed from the DNA. The table has about 200,000 clones, more than 9.5% seen once. The CDR3 has 16 amino acids. The germline V gene has CDR1 LGHNA and CDR2 YNFKEQ. This sample is part of a study of cytomegalovirus exposure and HLA in healthy donors. Study-wide results and limits: The productive fraction for most TCR beta V segments was about 90% or about 30% in an earlier analysis. Versus the approximately 700-donor mean, an Asian-associated ancestry cluster reportedly showed fewer N-insertions in a later analysis. In terms of immune exposure information, only CMV serostatus was available.

The source material was PBMCs. The receptor was derived from a man aged 50 or older in good health and CMV-seropositive. This chain links TRBV4-2 with TRBJ2-1, with 7 bases that match TRBD1. CDR3 protein: CASRQESQGSYNEQFF. In nucleotides, the CDR3 is TGTGCCAGCAGACAAGAGTCACAGGGGTCCTACAATGAGCAGTTCTTC.